This T cell receptor (beta chain) was obtained from a study of cytotoxic CD8 clonotypes in ibrutinib-treated CLL. Trimming cost V 0 bases and J 5 bases, with 16 bases left between them. The germline CDR1 and CDR2 sequences are SGDLS and YYNGEE. The CDR3 length is 16 residues. The data were produced by immunoSEQ multiplex PCR, yet TCRdb's version contains in-frame clones alone and is incomplete. The sample has more than 200,000 clones, roughly 70% seen once. The chain has TRBV9 and TRBJ2-3; no reliable D call. This material consisted of PBMCs, taken after 24 months of ibrutinib treatment. The TCR comes from a human donor with chronic lymphocytic leukemia. CDR3 region: CASSVGVSVPQDTQYF. DNA for the CDR3: TGTGCCAGCAGCGTAGGTGTGTCGGTGCCCCAAGATACGCAGTATTTT.